This T cell receptor beta chain was obtained from a study of T cells in Graves' hyperthyroidism and ophthalmopathy. Study-level points and caveats: Most expanded thyroid clonotypes above 0.001 recurred in blood. Separating ophthalmopathy from stable hyperthyroidism was achieved by a 13 V-J model.

Patients were aged 18 to 65, had disease duration under 2 months, and had newly diagnosed hyperthyroidism. Clinical symptoms, serum thyroxine, TRAb, thyroid ultrasound and orbital computed tomography established diagnosis. Regions amplified from RNA transcripts were the TCR beta CDR3 regions. A first-round RT-PCR of the TCR CDR3 used the HTBI primer set. TCRdb recomputed calls from the multiplex PCR reads with MiXCR, one row per CDR3 protein. The table includes about 420,000 distinct CDR3 sequences, around 13% detected once. Concerning this clonotype: Its antigen is not known.

The sample comprised blood. This receptor was obtained from a young woman with Graves' hyperthyroidism.

The CDR3 sequence: CASSQEGGRAQNIQYF. CDR3 coding DNA: TGTGCCAGCAGCCAAGAAGGCGGGAGGGCCCAAAACATTCAGTACTTC. The gene calls are TRBV14 and TRBJ2-4, with 9 nucleotides matching TRBD2. Germline trimming cut 0 bases from V and 5 bases from J; bases unmatched to any gene: 5. Germline values: CDR1 SGHDN, CDR2 FVKESK. This CDR3 comprises 16 residues.